This T cell receptor (beta chain) was observed in a study of blood T cell repertoires in COVID-19. The CDR3 is 12 amino acids. V was cut by 5 bases and J by 9 bases, with 13 bases left in between. The table came from immunoSEQ multiplex PCR; TCRdb's copy has only in-frame clones and leaves some out. The table has about 350,000 clones, 89% seen once. Material: peripheral blood. This TCR came from a woman in her fifties or sixties with COVID-19, enrolled during active disease. V is TRBV12-3 or TRBV12-4 and J is TRBJ1-1, with D tentatively TRBD1 (6 bases). The CDR3 sequence is CASSPLGGQAFF. The CDR3 DNA sequence: TGTGCCAGCAGTCCCCTCGGGGGGCAAGCTTTCTTT.